This TCR beta chain derives from a study of T cell clusters in autoimmune cytopenias. Study conclusions and caveats: Physiological T cell clusters of healthy donors were apparently absent in primary autoimmune cytopenia patients.

CDR3 length equals 15 residues. The germline gives CDR1 KGHDR, CDR2 SFDVKD. TRB amplification used around 260 ng of peripheral blood genomic DNA. TRB was amplified by touch-down multiplex PCR, primer pools A and B combined. TCRdb re-called the multiplex PCR reads, yielding one record per CDR3 amino acid sequence without DNA. Its table records around 600 distinct CDR3 sequences. This clonotype is labeled large based on frequency. The antigen remains undetermined. These data were also reused for a study on T cell repertoires in aging, cancer and after chemotherapy. That report adds: Paired samples before and after chemotherapy came from chronic lymphocytic leukemia patients on fludarabine- or bendamustine-based regimens. About 10 million TCR reads made up the full dataset. In hematological cancer patients, infiltrated lymphoid organs may have impaired thymic emigration or peripheral T cell expansion.

The sequenced material came from peripheral blood. The receptor was derived from a human donor with chronic lymphocytic leukemia. The rearrangement joins TRBV24-1 to TRBJ2-3; TCRdb selects TRBD1, and the lack of DNA leaves this call unchecked. This chain's CDR3 is CATSDYRGWADTQYF.